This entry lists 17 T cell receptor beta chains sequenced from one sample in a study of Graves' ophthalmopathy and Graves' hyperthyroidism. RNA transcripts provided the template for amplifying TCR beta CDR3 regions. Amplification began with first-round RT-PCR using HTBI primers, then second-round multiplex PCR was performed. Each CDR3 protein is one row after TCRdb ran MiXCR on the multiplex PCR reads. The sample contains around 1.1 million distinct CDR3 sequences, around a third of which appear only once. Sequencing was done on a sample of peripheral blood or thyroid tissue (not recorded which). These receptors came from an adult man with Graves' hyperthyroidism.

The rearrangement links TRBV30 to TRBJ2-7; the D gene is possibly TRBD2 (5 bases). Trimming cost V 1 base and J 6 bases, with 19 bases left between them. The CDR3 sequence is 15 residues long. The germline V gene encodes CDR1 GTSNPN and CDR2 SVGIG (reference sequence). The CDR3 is CAWSGLPGKTGEQYF. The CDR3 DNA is TGTGCCTGGAGTGGGCTCCCGGGAAAGACGGGCGAGCAGTACTTC.

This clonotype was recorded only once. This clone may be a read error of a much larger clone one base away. The CDR3 sequence: CASRPSERPETQYF. The CDR3 nucleotides are TGTGCCAGCAGACCCTCAGAGAGGCCCGAGACCCAGTACTTC. The chain employs TRBV12-3 or TRBV12-4 and TRBJ2-5; D is undetermined. V was pared by 6 bases and J by 5 bases, with 16 bases between. CDR3 length: 14 amino acids.

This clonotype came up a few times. The CDR3 loop reads CSARLTGYSNQPQHF. The CDR3 nucleotides read TGCAGTGCTAGATTGACAGGATATAGCAATCAGCCCCAGCATTTT. The V and J genes are TRBV20-1 and TRBJ1-5; D is perhaps TRBD1 (6 bases). V lost 2 bases to trimming and J lost 0 bases, with 11 bases between them. Germline CDR1 DFQATT, CDR2 SNEGSKA (reference sequence). This CDR3 has 15 amino acids.

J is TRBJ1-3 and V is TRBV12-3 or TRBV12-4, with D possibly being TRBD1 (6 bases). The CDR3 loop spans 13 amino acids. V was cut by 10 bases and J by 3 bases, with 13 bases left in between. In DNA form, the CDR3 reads TGTGCCACTACAGGGAGAGGTGGAAACACCATATATTTT. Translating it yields CATTGRGGNTIYF.

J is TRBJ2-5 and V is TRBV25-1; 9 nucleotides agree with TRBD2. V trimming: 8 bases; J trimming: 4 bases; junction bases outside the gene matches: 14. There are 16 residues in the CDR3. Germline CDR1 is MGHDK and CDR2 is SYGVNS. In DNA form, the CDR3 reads TGTGCCAGCTCCTGGGGGCGGGGGGGCTATAGAGAGACCCAGTACTTC. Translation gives CASSWGRGGYRETQYF.

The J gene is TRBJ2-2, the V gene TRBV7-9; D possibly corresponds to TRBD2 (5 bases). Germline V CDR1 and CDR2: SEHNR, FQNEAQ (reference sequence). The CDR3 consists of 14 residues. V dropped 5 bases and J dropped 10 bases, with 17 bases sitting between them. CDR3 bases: TGTGCCAGCAGCCCCCGTCCGCAACGGGAGGAGCTGTTTTTT. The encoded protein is CASSPRPQREELFF. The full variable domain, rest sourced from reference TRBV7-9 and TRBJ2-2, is DTGVSQNPRHKITKRGQNVTFRCDPISEHNRLYWYRQTLGQGPEFLTYFQNEAQLEKSRLLSDRFSAERPKGSFSTLEIQRTEQGDSAMYLCASSPRPQREELFFGEGSRLTVL.

The DNA of the CDR3 is TGTGCCAGCAGCTTAGCGGGACAGCGGCGGACTGAAGCTTTCTTT. Encoded protein: CASSLAGQRRTEAFF. The chain recombines TRBV7-2 with TRBJ1-1; TRBD1 matches at 7 bases. CDR1 is SGHTA and CDR2 is FQGNSA in the germline V gene. The CDR3 is 15 residues long. J gave up 5 bases and V 0 bases, and 6 bases lay outside the gene matches.

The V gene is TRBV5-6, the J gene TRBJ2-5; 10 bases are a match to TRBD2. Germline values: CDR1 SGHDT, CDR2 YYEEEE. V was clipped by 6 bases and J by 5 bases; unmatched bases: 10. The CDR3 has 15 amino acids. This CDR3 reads CASTLGLAVRETQYF. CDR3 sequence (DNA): TGTGCCAGCACCCTAGGACTAGCGGTCCGGGAGACCCAGTACTTC.

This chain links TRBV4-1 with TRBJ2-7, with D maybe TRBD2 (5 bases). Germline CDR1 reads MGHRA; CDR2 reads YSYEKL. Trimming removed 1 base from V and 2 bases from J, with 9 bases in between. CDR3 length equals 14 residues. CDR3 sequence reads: CASSQGASPYEQYF. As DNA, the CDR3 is TGCGCCAGCAGCCAAGGAGCTAGCCCCTACGAGCAGTACTTC.

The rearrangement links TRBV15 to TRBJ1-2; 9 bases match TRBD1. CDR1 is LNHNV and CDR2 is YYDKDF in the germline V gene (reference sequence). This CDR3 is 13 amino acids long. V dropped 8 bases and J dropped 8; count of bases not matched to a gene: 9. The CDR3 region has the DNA TGTGCCACCGGACCGGACAGGGGAGTCGGCTACACCTTC. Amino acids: CATGPDRGVGYTF.

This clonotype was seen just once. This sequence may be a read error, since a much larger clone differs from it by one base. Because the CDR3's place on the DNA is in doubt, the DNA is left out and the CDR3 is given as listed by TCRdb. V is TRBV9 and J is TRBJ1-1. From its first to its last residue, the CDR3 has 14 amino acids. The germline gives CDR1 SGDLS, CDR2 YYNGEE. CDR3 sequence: CASSVGGGTSEALF.

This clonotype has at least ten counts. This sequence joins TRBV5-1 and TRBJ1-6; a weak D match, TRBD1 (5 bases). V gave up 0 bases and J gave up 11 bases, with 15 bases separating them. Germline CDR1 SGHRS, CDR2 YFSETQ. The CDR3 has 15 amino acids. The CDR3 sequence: CASSLALGVGAPLHF. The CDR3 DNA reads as TGCGCCAGCAGCTTGGCCTTGGGGGTCGGGGCACCCCTCCACTTT. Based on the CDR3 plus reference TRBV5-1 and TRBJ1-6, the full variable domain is KAGVTQTPRYLIKTRGQQVTLSCSPISGHRSVSWYQQTPGQGLQFLFEYFSETQRNKGNFPGRFSGRQFSNSRSEMNVSTLELGDSALYLCASSLALGVGAPLHFGNGTRLTVT.

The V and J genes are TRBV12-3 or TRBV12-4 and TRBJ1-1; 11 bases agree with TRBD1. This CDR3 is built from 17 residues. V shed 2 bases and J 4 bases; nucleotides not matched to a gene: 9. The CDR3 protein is CASSLRRGQGGATEAFF. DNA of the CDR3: TGTGCCAGCAGTTTAAGGCGGGGACAGGGGGGCGCCACTGAAGCTTTCTTT.

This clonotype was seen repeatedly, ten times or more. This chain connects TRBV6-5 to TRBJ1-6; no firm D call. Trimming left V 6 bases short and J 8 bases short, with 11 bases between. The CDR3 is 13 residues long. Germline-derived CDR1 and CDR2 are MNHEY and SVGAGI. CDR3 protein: CASSEIWDSPLHF. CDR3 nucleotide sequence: TGTGCCAGCAGCGAAATATGGGATTCACCCCTCCACTTT.

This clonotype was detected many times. The CDR3 sequence is CSASPGGGGQPQHF. The CDR3 coding sequence is TGCAGTGCTAGCCCTGGGGGGGGAGGGCAGCCCCAGCATTTT. The chain joins TRBV20-1 to TRBJ1-5; tentatively, D is TRBD1 (5 bases). Germline V gene data show CDR1 as DFQATT and CDR2 as SNEGSKA (reference sequence). V was pared by 3 bases and J by 7 bases, with 16 bases between. The CDR3 runs to 14 residues.

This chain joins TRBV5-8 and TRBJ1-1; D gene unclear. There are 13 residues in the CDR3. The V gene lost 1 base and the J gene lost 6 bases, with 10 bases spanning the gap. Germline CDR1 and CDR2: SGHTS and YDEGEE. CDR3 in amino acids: CASSLRTRAEAFF. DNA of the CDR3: TGTGCCAGCAGCTTGAGGACCCGGGCTGAAGCTTTCTTT. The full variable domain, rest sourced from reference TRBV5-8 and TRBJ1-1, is EAGVTQSPTHLIKTRGQQATLRCSPISGHTSVYWYQQALGLGLQFLLWYDEGEERNRGNFPPRFSGRQFPNYSSELNVNALELEDSALYLCASSLRTRAEAFFGQGTRLTVV.

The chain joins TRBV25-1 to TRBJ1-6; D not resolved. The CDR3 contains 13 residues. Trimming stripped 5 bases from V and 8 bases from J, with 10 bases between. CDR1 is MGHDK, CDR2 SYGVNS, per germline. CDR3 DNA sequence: TGTGCCAGCAGTTACGGCGCTTATTCACCCCTCCACTTT. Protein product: CASSYGAYSPLHF.